These 24 T cell receptor beta chains were all obtained from the same sample, sequenced in a study of PD-1 blockade in mismatch repair-deficient tumors. Assay used: immunoSEQ multiplex PCR; TCRdb lists only in-frame clones, some missing. The table records approximately 110,000 clones, 60% to 85% of them present only once. This material consisted of peripheral blood, taken approximately 14 months after starting pembrolizumab. These receptors all stem from an adult with mismatch repair-deficient cancer.

This clone showed up just a few times. The V gene is TRBV13, the J gene TRBJ2-7; D not resolved. V was shortened by 2 bases and J by 6 bases, with 8 bases between the two germline ends. CDR1 and CDR2 (germline): PRHDT, FYEKMQ (reference sequence). CDR3 size: 12 residues. CDR3 nucleotides: TGTGCCAGCAGCTTACCGGAGCGCGAGCAGTACTTC. Encoded protein: CASSLPEREQYF.

This chain links TRBV4-1 with TRBJ1-3; the D gene is possibly TRBD1 (5 bases). The ends were cut back, 1 base at V and 4 bases at J, with 17 bases in the middle. The CDR3 is 17 amino acids. CDR1 and CDR2 (germline): MGHRA, YSYEKL. CDR3 DNA sequence: TGCGCCAGCAGCCAAGGTTACGGGGCAGACTTCGGAAACACCATATATTTT. Amino acids: CASSQGYGADFGNTIYF.

The chain employs TRBV5-8 and TRBJ2-5, with D unresolved. The DNA end is a closer match to TRBJ2-7, so the J assignment may be wrong. Per the germline V gene, CDR1 is SGHTS and CDR2 is YDEGEE. The length of the CDR3 is 13 residues. The CDR3 DNA sequence: TGTGCCAGCAGCTTGGGGCAGAGCTACGAGCAGTACTTC. Translated, it gives CASSLGQSYEQYF.

This clone showed up just once. The J gene is TRBJ1-1, the V gene TRBV6-5; the match to TRBD1 covers 8 bases. Germline V lookup: CDR1 MNHEY, CDR2 SVGAGI. The CDR3 is 13 residues long. Trimming at V came to 0 bases and at J to 6 bases, leaving 0 bases not matched to a gene. CDR3 bases: TGTGCCAGCAGTTACTCGACAGGGGCTGAAGCTTTCTTT. Protein product: CASSYSTGAEAFF.

The J gene is TRBJ1-2, the V gene TRBV30; D remains ambiguous. V was cut by 0 bases and J by 3 bases, with 11 bases left in between. Germline loops: CDR1 GTSNPN, CDR2 SVGIG (reference sequence). The CDR3 runs 14 residues. DNA for the CDR3: TGTGCCTGGAGTGTATGGGCAGAGGACTATGGCTACACCTTC. Translation: CAWSVWAEDYGYTF.

The genes are TRBV27 and TRBJ2-7; a possible D gene is TRBD1 (5 bases). The germline V and J ends were trimmed by 3 bases and 5 bases, with 11 bases remaining between them. CDR3 length: 13 residues. Germline lookup yields CDR1 MNHEY and CDR2 SMNVEV (reference sequence). The CDR3 DNA reads as TGTGCCAGCAGTTTTGACAGTGTCGACGAGCAGTACTTC. It yields the protein CASSFDSVDEQYF.

The genes are TRBV30 and TRBJ2-2; 8 nucleotides align to TRBD1. V gave up 2 bases and J gave up 4 bases; unmatched junction bases: 3. The CDR3 contains 14 residues. Germline V gives CDR1 GTSNPN, CDR2 SVGIG (reference sequence). The CDR3 here is CAWSNRGSTGELFF. CDR3 DNA: TGTGCCTGGAGTAACAGGGGGAGCACCGGGGAGCTGTTTTTT.

This clone has only a few counts. The chain carries TRBV7-3 and TRBJ2-7; 9 nucleotides line up with TRBD2. V shed 2 bases, J shed 3 bases, and the junction held 5 bases outside the gene matches. CDR3 length equals 15 residues. Germline loops: CDR1 SGHTA, CDR2 FQGTGA. The CDR3 DNA sequence: TGTGCCAGCAGCTTAGAAGCGGGAGGTCACTACGAGCAGTACTTC. It is translated as CASSLEAGGHYEQYF.

The gene calls are TRBV19 and TRBJ2-5, with D tentatively TRBD2 (5 bases). CDR1 is LNHDA and CDR2 is SQIVND in the germline V gene (reference sequence). The V end was cut by 2 bases, the J end by 5 bases, with 6 bases between. The CDR3 is made up of 12 amino acids. CDR3 residues: CASSITGETQYF. The CDR3 DNA is TGTGCCAGTAGTATAACGGGGGAGACCCAGTACTTC.

The chain has TRBV23-1 and TRBJ2-7, with D uncertain. TRBV23-1 is sorted into the ORF group, with uncertain function. The CDR3 has 14 amino acids. Deletions cut 9 bases from V and 5 bases from J, with 20 bases between. CDR3 bases: TGCGCCAGGGGCGAGGAACTCCCGCGGAACGAGCAGTACTTC. This translates into CARGEELPRNEQYF.

The chain is built from TRBV5-8 and TRBJ2-7; D might be TRBD1 or TRBD2, each matching 5 bases. Deletions cut 1 base from V and 1 base from J, with 12 bases between. Germline-derived CDR1 and CDR2 are SGHTS and YDEGEE. The CDR3 spans 15 residues. CDR3 amino acids: CASSLRPGRSYEQYF. CDR3 nucleotides: TGTGCCAGCAGCTTGAGGCCAGGGAGATCCTACGAGCAGTACTTC. Full variable domain (remainder filled in from reference TRBV5-8 and TRBJ2-7): EAGVTQSPTHLIKTRGQQATLRCSPISGHTSVYWYQQALGLGLQFLLWYDEGEERNRGNFPPRFSGRQFPNYSSELNVNALELEDSALYLCASSLRPGRSYEQYFGPGTRLTVT.

The V and J genes are TRBV9 and TRBJ2-7; D is possibly TRBD2 (6 bases). V was cut by 4 bases and J by 5 bases, with 22 bases left in between. Looked up from germline, CDR1 is SGDLS and CDR2 is YYNGEE. The CDR3 is made up of 16 amino acids. The DNA for the CDR3 is TGTGCCAGCAGCACAAACGTCGGTCTTCCGGGGGACGAGCAGTACTTC. Translated: CASSTNVGLPGDEQYF.

This chain joins TRBV10-3 and TRBJ2-2; possibly TRBD2 for D (5 bases). This CDR3 has 14 amino acids. The germline CDR1 and CDR2 sequences are ENHRY and SYGVKD. Trimming removed 5 bases at V and 0 bases at J, with 7 bases between. The CDR3 region is CAISSGANTGELFF. CDR3 bases: TGTGCCATCAGTAGCGGAGCGAACACCGGGGAGCTGTTTTTT.

There are a few counts of this clone. This sequence joins TRBV18 and TRBJ2-7, with TRBD2 matching 8 bases. V dropped 2 bases and J dropped 6; count of bases not matched to a gene: 6. This CDR3 contains 14 residues. CDR1 KGHSH and CDR2 LQKENI come from the germline V gene. CDR3 DNA sequence: TGTGCCAGCTCACCAACCAGCGGGAGCTCCGAGCAGTACTTC. Encoded protein: CASSPTSGSSEQYF. The variable domain in full, completed from reference TRBV18 and TRBJ2-7, reads NAGVMQNPRHLVRRRGQEARLRCSPMKGHSHVYWYRQLPEEGLKFMVYLQKENIIDESGMPKERFSAEFPKEGPSILRIQQVVRGDSAAYFCASSPTSGSSEQYFGPGTRLTVT.

This clone was picked up a small number of times. The V call is TRBV28, the J call TRBJ1-4, with 7 bases identical to TRBD1. V trimming: 6 bases; J trimming: 5 bases; junction bases outside the gene matches: 9. CDR3 length: 15 residues. Germline V gene lookup returns CDR1 MDHEN and CDR2 SYDVKM. Here the CDR3 DNA reads TGTGCCAGCAGCTCATCGACAGGGCAGAATGAAAAACTGTTTTTT. Residues: CASSSSTGQNEKLFF.

The chain carries TRBV4-1 and TRBJ2-1; 8 bases line up with TRBD1. The length of the CDR3 is 16 residues. Germline V CDR1 and CDR2: MGHRA, YSYEKL. V gave up 1 base and J gave up 6 bases; unmatched junction bases: 8. CDR3 residues: CASSQGNRGFSNEQFF. DNA for the CDR3: TGCGCCAGCAGCCAAGGTAACAGGGGGTTTAGCAATGAGCAGTTCTTC.

V gene TRBV2 combines with J gene TRBJ2-7, with 7 positions matching TRBD1. Trimming took 7 bases from V and 5 from J; bases not matched to a gene: 11. The CDR3 length is 14 residues. Germline V gene sequence: CDR1 SNHLY, CDR2 FYNNEI. CDR3 in amino acids: CASKGDSRTNEQYF. Here the CDR3 DNA reads TGTGCCAGCAAAGGGGACAGCAGAACTAACGAGCAGTACTTC.

The chain couples TRBV4-1 to TRBJ2-3; unclear D gene. There are 12 residues in the CDR3. V was trimmed by 1 base and J by 5 bases, leaving 4 bases between them. CDR1 and CDR2 (germline): MGHRA, YSYEKL. CDR3: CASSQGGDTQYF. CDR3 in DNA: TGCGCCAGCAGCCAAGGGGGAGATACGCAGTATTTT.

This chain joins TRBV5-1 and TRBJ2-2; D possibly corresponds to TRBD1 (6 bases). V was cut by 4 bases and J by 3 bases, with 16 bases left in between. Germline V lookup: CDR1 SGHRS, CDR2 YFSETQ. This CDR3 comprises 16 residues. Here the CDR3 reads CASSETGQQHTGELFF. As DNA, the CDR3 is TGCGCCAGCAGCGAGACGGGACAACAACACACCGGGGAGCTGTTTTTT.

The chain has TRBV19 and TRBJ1-5; no firm D call. The CDR3 has 16 residues. Germline V gene data show CDR1 as LNHDA and CDR2 as SQIVND (reference sequence). The V end lost 10 bases, the J end lost 4 bases, and 23 bases lay between the germline ends. As DNA, the CDR3 is TGTGCCACCCGGCGAATTGGGTCAGTTACTAATCAGCCCCAGCATTTT. Protein: CATRRIGSVTNQPQHF. Filled out from reference TRBV19 and TRBJ1-5, the complete variable domain reads DGGITQSPKYLFRKEGQNVTLSCEQNLNHDAMYWYRQDPGQGLRLIYYSQIVNDFQKGDIAEGYSVSREKKESFPLTVTSAQKNPTAFYLCATRRIGSVTNQPQHFGDGTRLSIL.

The chain employs TRBV21-1 and TRBJ1-5. TRBV21-1 is a pseudogene locus. The CDR3 loop spans 17 amino acids. CDR3 nucleotide sequence: TGTGCCAGCAGCATTCCGGGGCCGGCCGAAATTTGTCAGCCCCAGCATTTT. Its protein is CASSIPGPAEICQPQHF.

The J gene is TRBJ2-7, the V gene TRBV30; D is unresolved. CDR1 GTSNPN and CDR2 SVGIG come from the germline V gene (reference sequence). This CDR3 has 12 amino acids. V was clipped by 5 bases and J by 2 bases, with 10 bases between them. The CDR3 nucleotides read TGTGCCTGGGAGGCCACTACCTACGAGCAGTACTTC. Translating it yields CAWEATTYEQYF.

The gene calls are TRBV11-2 and TRBJ2-3; TRBD2 matches 14 bases. The CDR3 covers 19 residues. Germline CDR1 and CDR2: SGHAT and FQNNGV. V lost 4 bases, J lost 3 bases, and 12 bases stayed unmatched. The DNA of the CDR3 is TGTGCCAGCAGCTCTCCGAAGGGACTAGCGGGAGAAATTACAGATACGCAGTATTTT. This codes for CASSSPKGLAGEITDTQYF. Together with reference TRBV11-2 and TRBJ2-3, the CDR3 gives the full variable domain: EAGVAQSPRYKIIEKRQSVAFWCNPISGHATLYWYQQILGQGPKLLIQFQNNGVVDDSQLPKDRFSAERLKGVDSTLKIQPAKLEDSAVYLCASSSPKGLAGEITDTQYFGPGTRLTVL.

The chain recombines TRBV6-6 with TRBJ2-7; D possibly corresponds to TRBD1 (5 bases). Trimming shortened V by 0 bases and J by 5 bases, and 11 bases separated the two germline ends. The CDR3 runs 14 residues. Germline V gene sequence: CDR1 MNHNY, CDR2 SVGAGI (reference sequence). For the CDR3, the DNA is TGTGCCAGCAGTTACTCTGGCAGGGCCCACGAGCAGTACTTC. Amino acid sequence: CASSYSGRAHEQYF.